A single sample gave rise to the 7 T cell receptor beta chains below, sequenced in a study of blood T cell repertoires in COVID-19. Measured with immunoSEQ multiplex PCR; TCRdb has only the in-frame clones, and not every one. Of 65,000 to 70,000 clones listed, more than 85% were seen once; the top ten hold under 15%. The sample taken for sequencing was peripheral blood. The receptors originated from a human donor with active COVID-19. The donor label of this sample is uncertain.

The chain is built from TRBV7-2 and TRBJ2-5; TRBD1 aligns across 7 bases. CDR1 is SGHTA, CDR2 FQGNSA, per germline. Unmatched junction bases numbered 6, after V lost 3 bases and J lost 8 bases. The CDR3 covers 13 residues. CDR3 region: CASSFGTAGTQYF. CDR3 nucleotide sequence: TGTGCCAGCAGCTTCGGGACAGCCGGCACCCAGTACTTC.

This chain uses TRBV4-3 with TRBJ2-3, with TRBD1 matching 10 bases. Unmatched junction bases numbered 4, after V lost 1 base and J lost 6 bases. Germline assignment: CDR1 LGHNA and CDR2 YSLEER. This CDR3 has 15 amino acids. The CDR3 is CASSQGQGAVDTQYF. As DNA, the CDR3 is TGCGCCAGCAGCCAAGGACAGGGGGCTGTTGATACGCAGTATTTT.

This clone was recorded once. This rearrangement joins TRBV9 to TRBJ2-7, with D maybe TRBD2 (5 bases). Deletions cut 4 bases from V and 0 bases from J, with 11 bases between. The CDR3 consists of 14 residues. Looked up from germline, CDR1 is SGDLS and CDR2 is YYNGEE. The CDR3 DNA follows: TGTGCCAGCAGCAAGGGCACTAGCTCCTACGAGCAGTACTTC. Encoded protein: CASSKGTSSYEQYF.

This sequence joins TRBV6-5 and TRBJ2-7; TRBD2 is a possible D gene (5 bases). The CDR3 contains 16 residues. The V end was cut by 0 bases, the J end by 3 bases, with 15 bases between. CDR1 MNHEY and CDR2 SVGAGI come from the germline V gene. The chain's CDR3 is CASSYSRPRRGYEQYF. The CDR3 DNA follows: TGTGCCAGCAGTTACTCGAGGCCCCGCCGGGGCTACGAGCAGTACTTC.

The CDR3 protein is CASRTSGDTGELFF. The CDR3 DNA is TGTGCCAGTAGGACTAGCGGGGACACCGGGGAGCTGTTTTTT. The chain links TRBV19 to TRBJ2-2, with TRBD2 identical over 11 bases. The trim removed 6 bases at V and 3 bases at J, leaving 0 bases unmatched. The CDR3 has 14 residues. The germline CDR1 and CDR2 sequences are LNHDA and SQIVND (reference sequence).

This chain joins TRBV4-3 and TRBJ2-3; 11 bases agree with TRBD2. With 0 bases clipped from V and 0 bases from J, the junction kept 14 bases outside the gene matches. Germline V CDR1 and CDR2: LGHNA, YSLEER. The CDR3 has 21 amino acids. CDR3 nucleotide sequence: TGCGCCAGCAGCCAAGATACCCCCCTGGGGCTAGCGGGAGGCAGCACAGATACGCAGTATTTT. Its protein product is CASSQDTPLGLAGGSTDTQYF.

V is TRBV9 and J is TRBJ2-7; tentatively, D is TRBD1 (6 bases). Trimming left V 1 base short and J 2 bases short, with 10 bases between. CDR1 and CDR2 from the germline V gene are SGDLS and YYNGEE. The CDR3 has 14 residues. The CDR3 sequence is CASSVRAGAYEQYF. In nucleotides, the CDR3 is TGTGCCAGCAGCGTAAGGGCAGGGGCCTACGAGCAGTACTTC.